This T cell receptor (beta chain) was identified during a study of blood T cells in healthy people across ages. Comment on this clonotype: Its matching antigen is unknown. A junction boundary mismatches the germline segment, possibly from a read error.

Study observations and caveats: Older age went with lower TCR beta diversity per million T cells, in a roughly linear way. A greater number of naive CD4+ cells and higher diversity distinguished long-lived donors from aged donors.

Per the germline V gene, CDR1 is MNHNS and CDR2 is SASEGT. CDR3 length: 13 residues. Combining a sample-barcoded 5' primer with a J-beta primer mix, a second PCR ran for about 6 to 12 cycles. Tags on each cDNA molecule came from a template-switch adaptor with 12 random nucleotides. A single record per CDR3 protein comes from TCRdb applying MiXCR to the 5' RACE reads. The repertoire has approximately 1.5 million distinct CDR3 sequences, about 32% of them found once; the top ten carry approximately 10%. The chain recombines TRBV6-1 with TRBJ1-2; tentative D call: TRBD1 (6 bases). Sequencing was performed on blood. The source is a woman under 40 in good health. CDR3 sequence (DNA): TGTGCCAGCAGTATAGGACAGTACTATGGCTGCACCTTC. Translated, it gives CASSIGQYYGCTF.